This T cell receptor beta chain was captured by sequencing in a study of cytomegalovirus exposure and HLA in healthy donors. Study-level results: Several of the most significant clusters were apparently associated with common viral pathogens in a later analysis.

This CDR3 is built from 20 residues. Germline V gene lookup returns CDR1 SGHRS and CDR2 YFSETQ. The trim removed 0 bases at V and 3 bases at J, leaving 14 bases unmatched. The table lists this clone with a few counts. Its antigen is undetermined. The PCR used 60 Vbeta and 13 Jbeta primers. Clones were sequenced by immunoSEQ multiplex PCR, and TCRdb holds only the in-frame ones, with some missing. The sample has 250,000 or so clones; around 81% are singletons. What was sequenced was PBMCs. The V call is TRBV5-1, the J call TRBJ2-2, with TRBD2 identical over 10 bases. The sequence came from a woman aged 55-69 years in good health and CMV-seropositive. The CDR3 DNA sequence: TGCGCCAGCAGCTTGGCCTTCGCCCGAACTAGCGGGATATACACCGGGGAGCTGTTTTTT. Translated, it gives CASSLAFARTSGIYTGELFF. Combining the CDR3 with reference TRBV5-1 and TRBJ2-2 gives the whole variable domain KAGVTQTPRYLIKTRGQQVTLSCSPISGHRSVSWYQQTPGQGLQFLFEYFSETQRNKGNFPGRFSGRQFSNSRSEMNVSTLELGDSALYLCASSLAFARTSGIYTGELFFGEGSRLTVL.